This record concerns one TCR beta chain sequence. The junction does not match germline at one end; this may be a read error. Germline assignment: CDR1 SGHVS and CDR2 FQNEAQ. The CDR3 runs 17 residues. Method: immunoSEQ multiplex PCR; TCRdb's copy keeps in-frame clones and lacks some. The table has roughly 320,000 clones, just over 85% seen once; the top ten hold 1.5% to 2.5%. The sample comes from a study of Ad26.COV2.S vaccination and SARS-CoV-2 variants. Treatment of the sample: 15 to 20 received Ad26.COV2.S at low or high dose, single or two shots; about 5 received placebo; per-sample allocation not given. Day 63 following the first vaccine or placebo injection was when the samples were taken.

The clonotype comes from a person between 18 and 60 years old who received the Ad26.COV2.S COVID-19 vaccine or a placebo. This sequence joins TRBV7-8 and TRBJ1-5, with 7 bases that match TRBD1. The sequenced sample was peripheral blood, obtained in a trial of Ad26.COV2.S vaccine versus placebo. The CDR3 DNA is TGTGCCAGCAGCGTAGCCGTTTGGGACAGATCCAATCAGCCCCAGCATTTT. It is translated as CASSVAVWDRSNQPQHF.